This paragraph covers one T cell receptor (beta chain) sequence. The sample belongs to a study of control samples from healthy donors and cancer patients. Profiled with immunoSEQ multiplex PCR; TCRdb holds only in-frame clones, not every one. The table has tens of thousands of clones, approximately 82% seen once. Germline lookup yields CDR1 SGHRS and CDR2 YFSETQ. V trimming: 2 bases; J trimming: 3 bases; junction bases outside the gene matches: 6. This CDR3 is 15 amino acids long. Sample: blood. The chain links TRBV5-1 to TRBJ2-3; 7 positions match TRBD1. The receptor was derived from a man aged 55-75 years in good health. The CDR3 reads CASSLWTGKTDTQYF. The CDR3 DNA reads TGCGCCAGCAGCTTATGGACAGGCAAAACAGATACGCAGTATTTT.